The 25 T cell receptor beta chains below come from one sample, sequenced in a study of identical twins. TCRdb itself ran the 5' RACE reads through MiXCR, one entry per CDR3 protein. Of about 280,000 distinct CDR3 sequences detected, 8% to 9% appear once; the ten largest clones hold around 2.1%. The data also belong to a second study, concerning yellow fever vaccine responses in identical twins.

The specimen sequenced was memory (CD45RO+) T cells sorted from blood. Receptors originate from a woman in her late teens or twenties in good health.

The chain uses TRBV9 and TRBJ1-3, with D possibly matching TRBD1 (5 bases). V lost 0 bases, J lost 2 bases, and 12 bases lay in between. The CDR3 consists of 16 residues. CDR1 is SGDLS and CDR2 is YYNGEE in the germline V gene. In DNA form, the CDR3 reads TGTGCCAGCAGCGTAGGCGGGGGGAGCACTGGAAACACCATATATTTT. Translation gives CASSVGGGSTGNTIYF.

The genes are TRBV29-1 and TRBJ1-5; the D gene is possibly TRBD1 (5 bases). The germline gives CDR1 SQVTM, CDR2 ANQGSEA. The CDR3 contains 14 residues. The germline V and J ends were trimmed by 6 bases and 2 bases, with 14 bases remaining between them. The DNA for the CDR3 is TGCAGCGTGGGGGGGGGTGAGGGCAATCAGCCCCAGCATTTT. It translates to CSVGGGEGNQPQHF.

This clonotype was counted many times. The J gene is TRBJ2-1, the V gene TRBV7-2; a possible D gene is TRBD2 (6 bases). Trimming removed 9 bases from V and 4 bases from J, with 16 bases in between. The germline CDR1 and CDR2 sequences are SGHTA and FQGNSA. CDR3 length: 14 amino acids. CDR3 sequence: CARETSRLYNEQFF. CDR3 DNA sequence: TGTGCCAGGGAGACTAGTCGATTATACAATGAGCAGTTCTTC.

This clonotype appeared many times. The chain links TRBV9 to TRBJ1-1, with D tentatively TRBD1 (5 bases). V lost 3 bases and J 1 base, leaving 10 bases between the germline ends. Germline assignment: CDR1 SGDLS and CDR2 YYNGEE. CDR3 length equals 14 residues. The CDR3 loop reads CASSGGIQNTEAFF. The CDR3 bases are TGTGCCAGCAGCGGGGGGATACAGAACACTGAAGCTTTCTTT.

V gene TRBV9 combines with J gene TRBJ1-1; TRBD1 might be the D (6 bases). The germline V and J ends were trimmed by 3 bases and 6 bases, with 12 bases remaining between them. This CDR3 spans 13 amino acids. CDR1 and CDR2 (germline): SGDLS, YYNGEE. Here the CDR3 reads CASSEQGRAEAFF. The CDR3 region has the DNA TGTGCCAGCAGCGAACAGGGAAGGGCTGAAGCTTTCTTT. The variable domain in full, with the rest retrieved from reference TRBV9 and TRBJ1-1, is DSGVTQTPKHLITATGQRVTLRCSPRSGDLSVYWYQQSLDQGLQFLIQYYNGEERAKGNILERFSAQQFPDLHSELNLSSLELGDSALYFCASSEQGRAEAFFGQGTRLTVV.

This clonotype was seen repeatedly, ten times or more. The genes are TRBV2 and TRBJ2-5, with 14 bases matching TRBD2. V shed 5 bases and J 5 bases; nucleotides not matched to a gene: 10. The V gene's germline CDR1 is SNHLY and CDR2 FYNNEI. The CDR3 loop spans 17 amino acids. The CDR3 DNA reads TGTGCCAGCAGTAGACTAGCGGGAGGGTCGAACGGGGAGACCCAGTACTTC. Its translation: CASSRLAGGSNGETQYF. Combining the CDR3 with reference TRBV2 and TRBJ2-5 gives the whole variable domain EPEVTQTPSHQVTQMGQEVILRCVPISNHLYFYWYRQILGQKVEFLVSFYNNEISEKSEIFDDQFSVERPDGSNFTLKIRSTKLEDSAMYFCASSRLAGGSNGETQYFGPGTRLLVL.

This clonotype was picked up a small number of times. The J gene is TRBJ1-2, the V gene TRBV20-1; tentatively, D is TRBD1 (5 bases). CDR1 is DFQATT and CDR2 is SNEGSKA in the germline V gene (reference sequence). This CDR3 has 11 residues. Trimming left V 1 base short and J 14 bases short, with 14 bases between. The CDR3 coding sequence is TGCAGTGCTAGAGTTCTGGACAAGGATACCTTC. It is translated as CSARVLDKDTF.

This clonotype appeared many times. J is TRBJ2-1 and V is TRBV7-9, with D uncertain. The germline V gene encodes CDR1 SEHNR and CDR2 FQNEAQ (reference sequence). This CDR3 contains 13 residues. Trimming shortened V by 0 bases and J by 5 bases, and 5 bases separated the two germline ends. The DNA for the CDR3 is TGTGCCAGCAGCTTAGCAGGACACAATGAGCAGTTCTTC. Translated, it gives CASSLAGHNEQFF.

This clonotype occurred many times. The V and J genes are TRBV28 and TRBJ2-2, with 8 bases fitting TRBD2. Unmatched junction bases numbered 8, after V lost 7 bases and J lost 1 base. The CDR3 sequence is 16 residues long. Germline-derived CDR1 and CDR2 are MDHEN and SYDVKM. The CDR3 protein is CASIGRLARNTGELFF. The DNA of the CDR3 is TGTGCCAGCATCGGAAGACTAGCGAGGAACACCGGGGAGCTGTTTTTT.

This clonotype was recorded a few times. The rearrangement joins TRBV7-8 to TRBJ1-1; possibly TRBD1 for D (5 bases). The length of the CDR3 is 14 residues. V was cut by 5 bases and J by 1 base, with 11 bases left in between. In germline, CDR1 is SGHVS, CDR2 FQNEAQ. The CDR3 bases are TGTGCCAGCAGCCAGGGAATCTCGAACACTGAAGCTTTCTTT. Amino acids: CASSQGISNTEAFF. The variable domain in full, with the rest retrieved from reference TRBV7-8 and TRBJ1-1, is GAGVSQSPRYKVAKRGQDVALRCDPISGHVSLFWYQQALGQGPEFLTYFQNEAQLDKSGLPSDRFFAERPEGSVSTLKIQRTQQEDSAVYLCASSQGISNTEAFFGQGTRLTVV.

The table lists this clonotype with a few counts. The chain carries TRBV5-5 and TRBJ2-7, with TRBD2 matching 7 bases. The junction had 5 bases not matched to a gene; V was cut back by 2 bases and J by 6 bases. Per the germline V gene, CDR1 is SGHKS and CDR2 is YYEKEE (reference sequence). The CDR3 is made up of 13 amino acids. CDR3 DNA sequence: TGTGCCAGCAGCTTTGGGGGAGGGATCGAGCAGTACTTC. Its protein is CASSFGGGIEQYF.

For the CDR3, the DNA is TGTGCCAGCAGTTTGGGGTTCCGGGTGCACTCCTACAATGAGCAGTTCTTC. This codes for CASSLGFRVHSYNEQFF. This chain joins TRBV27 and TRBJ2-1; no clear D. CDR3 size: 17 residues. Germline V CDR1 and CDR2: MNHEY, SMNVEV (reference sequence). Trimming left V 3 bases short and J 0 bases short, with 15 bases between.

This clonotype was seen at least ten times. This rearrangement joins TRBV7-2 to TRBJ2-3, with D unresolved. V was clipped by 5 bases and J by 4 bases, with 13 bases between them. CDR1 and CDR2 from the germline V gene are SGHTA and FQGNSA. This CDR3 has 14 amino acids. The CDR3 sequence: CASSLGRLSDTQYF. The CDR3 DNA follows: TGTGCCAGCAGCCTAGGGCGGTTGTCAGATACGCAGTATTTT.

Many counts were recorded for this clonotype. The chain uses TRBV12-3 or TRBV12-4 and TRBJ2-2; 7 nucleotides line up with TRBD1. V was pared by 7 bases and J by 0 bases, with 2 bases of the junction left unmatched. The CDR3 covers 14 residues. CDR3 protein: CASTGTANTGELFF. For the CDR3, the DNA is TGTGCCAGCACCGGGACAGCGAACACCGGGGAGCTGTTTTTT.

In its sample, this clonotype was seen a few times. This chain connects TRBV6-4 to TRBJ2-5; 8 bases are shared with TRBD2. This CDR3 region has 15 residues. V lost 3 bases, J lost 2 bases, and 5 bases stayed unmatched. CDR1 and CDR2 (germline): MRHNA, SNTAGT. CDR3 sequence: CASSEKAGDQETQYF. The CDR3 coding sequence is TGTGCCAGCAGTGAAAAAGCGGGGGATCAAGAGACCCAGTACTTC.

The chain has TRBV18 and TRBJ2-1; no clear D gene. The CDR3 is made up of 16 amino acids. CDR1 is KGHSH and CDR2 is LQKENI in the germline V gene. Trimming cost V 2 bases and J 5 bases, with 16 bases left between them. CDR3 amino acids: CASSPSVGAYNNEQFF. In DNA, the CDR3 is TGTGCCAGCTCACCATCCGTTGGAGCTTACAACAATGAGCAGTTCTTC.

The chain carries TRBV5-1 and TRBJ1-5; 10 bases fit TRBD1. The V segment lost 0 bases and the J segment 4 bases; nucleotides outside the gene matches: 4. Germline V gene data show CDR1 as SGHRS and CDR2 as YFSETQ. The CDR3 runs to 16 residues. The CDR3 DNA is TGCGCCAGCAGCTTGGATGGACAGGGGGTTAATCAGCCCCAGCATTTT. Protein product: CASSLDGQGVNQPQHF.

This rearrangement joins TRBV7-9 to TRBJ2-1; 9 bases agree with TRBD2. The germline V gene has CDR1 SEHNR and CDR2 FQNEAQ (reference sequence). Trimming took 5 bases from V and 5 from J; bases not matched to a gene: 10. This CDR3 is built from 16 residues. CDR3 loop: CASSPGLTSGHNEQFF. CDR3 nucleotide sequence: TGTGCCAGCAGCCCAGGCTTGACTAGCGGACACAATGAGCAGTTCTTC.

This clonotype showed up many times. The chain employs TRBV12-3 or TRBV12-4 and TRBJ1-5; D possibly corresponds to TRBD1 (5 bases). The CDR3 extends over 15 amino acids. Trimming took 5 bases from V and 0 from J, leaving 11 bases between them. The DNA of the CDR3 is TGTGCCAGCAGTAAGGACACTCTTAGCAATCAGCCCCAGCATTTT. This sequence encodes CASSKDTLSNQPQHF.

This clonotype was counted many times. In DNA form, the CDR3 reads TGTGCCAGCAGCTTGGCGGCTAGCTACAATGAGCAGTTCTTC. Amino acids: CASSLAASYNEQFF. This sequence joins TRBV5-5 and TRBJ2-1, with unresolved D. The germline CDR1 and CDR2 sequences are SGHKS and YYEKEE (reference sequence). Trimming pared 0 bases from V and 3 bases from J, leaving 7 bases between. This CDR3 contains 14 residues.

This clonotype has at least ten counts. V and J are TRBV12-3 or TRBV12-4 and TRBJ2-1, with 11 bases lining up with TRBD2. Trimming at V came to 6 bases and at J to 6 bases, leaving 7 bases not matched to a gene. There are 15 residues in the CDR3. CDR3 coding DNA: TGTGCCAGCAGCCAATCTAGCGGGAGGTCCAATGAGCAGTTCTTC. Translation: CASSQSSGRSNEQFF.

This clonotype was observed a few times. The rearrangement uses TRBV5-1 and TRBJ1-1; D uncertain. Germline V gene data show CDR1 as SGHRS and CDR2 as YFSETQ. The CDR3 is 15 amino acids. V gave up 4 bases and J gave up 1 base, with 14 bases separating them. CDR3 sequence (DNA): TGCGCCAGCAGCGCCAAGAGACAACCGAACACTGAAGCTTTCTTT. This codes for CASSAKRQPNTEAFF. Full variable domain (outside the CDR3, taken from reference TRBV5-1 and TRBJ1-1): KAGVTQTPRYLIKTRGQQVTLSCSPISGHRSVSWYQQTPGQGLQFLFEYFSETQRNKGNFPGRFSGRQFSNSRSEMNVSTLELGDSALYLCASSAKRQPNTEAFFGQGTRLTVV.

This clonotype was detected many times. The chain uses TRBV6-5 and TRBJ2-3; weak D call: TRBD2 (6 bases). The CDR3 loop spans 17 amino acids. The V gene lost 0 bases and the J gene lost 1 base, with 14 bases spanning the gap. Germline CDR1 is MNHEY and CDR2 is SVGAGI. The CDR3 DNA follows: TGTGCCAGCAGTTACTCCCCGGACGGGGGTGGCACAGATACGCAGTATTTT. It codes for CASSYSPDGGGTDTQYF.

J is TRBJ1-5 and V is TRBV10-3, with D perhaps TRBD1 (5 bases). This CDR3 is 14 amino acids long. V was cut by 2 bases and J by 3 bases, with 8 bases left in between. Germline V CDR1 and CDR2: ENHRY, SYGVKD. The CDR3 sequence is CAISETDNNQPQHF. CDR3 coding DNA: TGTGCCATCAGTGAGACGGACAACAATCAGCCCCAGCATTTT.

J is TRBJ2-1 and V is TRBV28; TRBD1 might be the D (6 bases). Per the germline V gene, CDR1 is MDHEN and CDR2 is SYDVKM. V lost 3 bases and J 8 bases, leaving 14 bases between the germline ends. The CDR3 loop spans 14 amino acids. CDR3 in DNA: TGTGCCAGCAGTTTTGGCGGGTCAGGGGATGAGCAGTTCTTC. Its translation: CASSFGGSGDEQFF.